Following are 26 T cell receptor beta chains from one sample sequenced in a study of T-cell reconstitution after alpha-beta-depleted transplantation in children (dated by TCRdb to the mid-2010s). Receptor libraries were prepared by PCR. Sequencing was performed on an Illumina HiSeq 2500. TCR library preparation used molecular barcoding, with unique molecular identifiers applied to normalize quantification of the TCRbeta repertoire. TCRdb reworked the public reads: Q25 trimming with fastp, MiXCR clone assembly, productive beta chains retained. Here each entry gathers all rows of one CDR3 protein and keeps the most common genes and DNA. The sample table lists fewer than 550,000 distinct CDR3 sequences, 15% to 20% of them with a count of one. The ten largest clones capture about 32% of the sample. The sample's treatment or condition label, in plain terms: allogeneic hematopoietic cell transplantation with graft depleted of TCRalphabeta T cells and CD19 B cells.

This sample comprised PBMCs, mostly from graft donor cells, obtained 360 days after TCRalphabeta/CD19-depleted stem cell transplant. These receptor sequences come from a boy less than two years old who had a stem cell transplant for Wiskott-Aldrich syndrome, so the T cells may come from the graft donor.

This clonotype occurred many times. The chain links TRBV20-1 to TRBJ1-5, with D unclear. V was pared by 6 bases and J by 2 bases, with 14 bases between. Germline V gives CDR1 DFQATT, CDR2 SNEGSKA (reference sequence). The CDR3 has 14 amino acids. The CDR3 DNA sequence: TGCAGTGCGGCCTCAAACAATGGCAATCAGCCCCAGCATTTT. Its translation is CSAASNNGNQPQHF.

The chain carries TRBV11-1 and TRBJ2-1, with 12 positions matching TRBD2. Germline CDR1 is SGHAT and CDR2 is FQDESV (reference sequence). The J segment lost 5 bases and the V segment lost 5 bases, leaving 13 bases of the junction unmatched. The CDR3 spans 18 residues. CDR3 region: CASSPRLAGDGRDNEQFF. CDR3 sequence (DNA): TGTGCCAGCAGCCCCAGACTAGCGGGAGACGGGAGAGACAATGAGCAGTTCTTC. The variable domain in full, with the rest retrieved from reference TRBV11-1 and TRBJ2-1, is EAEVAQSPRYKITEKSQAVAFWCDPISGHATLYWYRQILGQGPELLVQFQDESVVDDSQLPKDRFSAERLKGVDSTLKIQPAELGDSAMYLCASSPRLAGDGRDNEQFFGPGTRLTVL.

This clonotype was observed at least ten times. CDR3 nucleotides: TGTGCCAGCAGTTTAGCGCTGGATACGCAGTATTTT. Its protein is CASSLALDTQYF. The rearrangement uses TRBV12-3 or TRBV12-4 and TRBJ2-3, with D uncertain. Trimming took off 0 bases at V and 6 bases at J, with 4 bases between the two ends. The CDR3 consists of 12 residues.

Comment on this clonotype: This may arise from a read error, as a much more abundant clone is one base away. The chain couples TRBV29-1 to TRBJ2-5; D not resolved. Trimming left V 4 bases short and J 5 bases short, with 11 bases between. The germline gives CDR1 SQVTM, CDR2 ANQGSEA. The CDR3 has 12 amino acids. The CDR3 is CSVVRLMETQYF. The CDR3 DNA is TGCAGCGTTGTCAGGCTGATGGAGACCCAGTACTTC.

V is TRBV11-2 and J is TRBJ2-6, with a tentative D call TRBD1 (6 bases). Trimming shortened V by 2 bases and J by 2 bases, and 10 bases separated the two germline ends. CDR3 length equals 16 residues. Germline-derived CDR1 and CDR2 are SGHAT and FQNNGV. CDR3 bases: TGTGCCAGCAGCTTAACAGGGTCTACTGGGGCCAACGTCCTGACTTTC. Translation: CASSLTGSTGANVLTF.

J is TRBJ2-2 and V is TRBV25-1; possible D gene TRBD1, 5 bases. V was trimmed by 5 bases and J by 6 bases, leaving 7 bases between them. Germline V CDR1 and CDR2: MGHDK, SYGVNS. CDR3 length: 12 residues. The CDR3 spells CASSTRAGELFF. The CDR3 DNA is TGTGCCAGCAGTACCAGGGCCGGGGAGCTGTTTTTT.

The chain links TRBV5-5 to TRBJ2-7; a possible D gene is TRBD1 (6 bases). CDR3 length equals 15 residues. V lost 0 bases and J 0 bases, leaving 10 bases between the germline ends. CDR1 SGHKS and CDR2 YYEKEE come from the germline V gene (reference sequence). The chain's CDR3 is CASSLVGASSYEQYF. DNA of the CDR3: TGTGCCAGCAGCTTGGTGGGGGCGAGCTCCTACGAGCAGTACTTC.

This clonotype was found a few times. The rearrangement joins TRBV5-1 to TRBJ2-1, with 9 bases fitting TRBD2. Germline V gene sequence: CDR1 SGHRS, CDR2 YFSETQ. The CDR3 length is 15 residues. With V trimmed by 4 bases and J by 5 bases, 7 bases remained unmatched. CDR3 in amino acids: CASSQILAGDNEQFF. In DNA form, the CDR3 reads TGCGCCAGCAGCCAAATCTTAGCGGGAGACAATGAGCAGTTCTTC.

The chain combines TRBV25-1 with TRBJ2-7; 10 bases map to TRBD2. CDR3 size: 14 residues. After removal of 2 bases from V and 7 bases from J, the junction contained 5 bases not matched to a gene. The V gene's germline CDR1 is MGHDK and CDR2 SYGVNS. The CDR3 bases are TGTGCCAGCAGTGAACTAGCGGGAGACCGGGAGCAGTACTTC. Translated: CASSELAGDREQYF.

This chain links TRBV5-5 with TRBJ2-3, with TRBD1 matching over 9 bases. The germline gives CDR1 SGHKS, CDR2 YYEKEE (reference sequence). The CDR3 runs to 15 residues. Unmatched junction bases numbered 3, after V lost 0 bases and J lost 4 bases. CDR3 in amino acids: CASSLARTGADTQYF. As DNA, the CDR3 is TGTGCCAGCAGCTTGGCCCGGACAGGGGCAGATACGCAGTATTTT.

This clonotype was counted only a few times. The chain couples TRBV12-5 to TRBJ2-5; TRBD1 is a possible D gene (5 bases). Looked up from germline, CDR1 is LGHNT and CDR2 is FRNRAP. This CDR3 is 14 amino acids long. Trimming cost V 1 base and J 0 bases, with 6 bases left between them. The CDR3 bases are TGTGCTAGTGGTTTGGGGACATACCAAGAGACCCAGTACTTC. Translation gives CASGLGTYQETQYF.

The table lists this clonotype with many counts. The V call is TRBV7-9, the J call TRBJ2-1; no clear D gene. V lost 2 bases and J lost 5, with 1 base in between. The CDR3 has 11 amino acids. CDR1 is SEHNR, CDR2 FQNEAQ, per germline (reference sequence). The CDR3: CASSLNNEQFF. The CDR3 DNA is TGTGCCAGCAGCTTAAACAATGAGCAGTTCTTC.

The rearrangement joins TRBV7-9 to TRBJ2-7; perhaps TRBD1 as D (5 bases). The V and J ends lost 6 bases and 2 bases respectively, with 14 bases between them. Germline V gene sequence: CDR1 SEHNR, CDR2 FQNEAQ (reference sequence). This CDR3 has 14 residues. DNA for the CDR3: TGTGCCAGCAGTCGAGGCAAAGGGGCCTACGAGCAGTACTTC. It codes for CASSRGKGAYEQYF. The full variable domain, in which reference TRBV7-9 and TRBJ2-7 provide the parts outside the CDR3, is DTGVSQNPRHKITKRGQNVTFRCDPISEHNRLYWYRQTLGQGPEFLTYFQNEAQLEKSRLLSDRFSAERPKGSFSTLEIQRTEQGDSAMYLCASSRGKGAYEQYFGPGTRLTVT.

The V gene is TRBV7-6, the J gene TRBJ2-4; D remains ambiguous. The germline V gene encodes CDR1 SGHVS and CDR2 FNYEAQ. V shed 1 base and J shed 2 bases, with 12 bases lying between them. The CDR3 runs to 16 residues. CDR3 nucleotides: TGTGCCAGCAGCTTAGGGTCTGGGGTTACCAAAAACATTCAGTACTTC. The encoded protein is CASSLGSGVTKNIQYF.

In this sample, this clonotype turned up a few times. The rearrangement links TRBV5-5 to TRBJ2-1; 11 bases map to TRBD1. The CDR3 totals 16 residues. The V gene end was trimmed by 4 bases and the J gene end by 0 bases; junction bases not matched to a gene: 3. Germline V gene lookup returns CDR1 SGHKS and CDR2 YYEKEE (reference sequence). In DNA form, the CDR3 reads TGTGCCAGCAGCCCGGGACAGGGGGGCTCCTACAATGAGCAGTTCTTC. Protein sequence: CASSPGQGGSYNEQFF.

There are a few counts of this clonotype. The chain couples TRBV20-1 to TRBJ2-1; 7 bases are a match to TRBD2. The V and J ends lost 3 bases and 0 bases, in that order; junction bases with no gene match: 8. Germline V lookup: CDR1 DFQATT, CDR2 SNEGSKA (reference sequence). This CDR3 region has 16 residues. CDR3: CSARRDYRFSYNEQFF. CDR3 nucleotide sequence: TGCAGTGCTAGGAGGGACTACCGCTTCTCCTACAATGAGCAGTTCTTC.

The sample holds one count of this clonotype. The chain recombines TRBV24-1 with TRBJ2-5; D is perhaps TRBD1 (6 bases). V was trimmed by 4 bases and J by 1 base, leaving 12 bases between them. Germline V gene sequence: CDR1 KGHDR, CDR2 SFDVKD. This CDR3 contains 15 residues. CDR3: CATSDRDRPQETQYF. Here the CDR3 DNA reads TGTGCCACCAGTGACCGCGACAGGCCCCAAGAGACCCAGTACTTC.

The chain couples TRBV7-9 to TRBJ2-5, with a weak D call TRBD2 (6 bases). Between the trimmed V and J ends, which lost 3 bases and 2 bases, there was a span of 16 bases. Germline V gene lookup returns CDR1 SEHNR and CDR2 FQNEAQ (reference sequence). The CDR3 spans 16 residues. The CDR3 loop reads CASSFAGPVPQETQYF. In nucleotides, the CDR3 is TGTGCCAGCAGCTTCGCGGGGCCCGTCCCACAAGAGACCCAGTACTTC.

The J gene is TRBJ2-5, the V gene TRBV27, with D tentatively TRBD1 or TRBD2 (5 bases each). V lost 4 bases and J lost 1, with 13 bases in between. There are 15 residues in the CDR3. Germline CDR1 is MNHEY and CDR2 is SMNVEV (reference sequence). The CDR3 is CASSSTGTSQETQYF. The DNA of the CDR3 is TGTGCCAGCAGTTCCACCGGGACGAGCCAAGAGACCCAGTACTTC.

This chain connects TRBV6-1 to TRBJ1-5; no firm D call. Between the trimmed V and J ends, which lost 6 bases and 0 bases, there was a span of 15 bases. This CDR3 spans 16 amino acids. The germline gives CDR1 MNHNS, CDR2 SASEGT. CDR3 sequence reads: CASRVVAVISNQPQHF. CDR3 DNA: TGTGCCAGCAGGGTAGTCGCGGTCATTAGCAATCAGCCCCAGCATTTT.

The rearrangement links TRBV20-1 to TRBJ2-7; either TRBD1 or TRBD2 may supply D (5 bases each). The CDR3 runs 13 residues. Germline V gene lookup returns CDR1 DFQATT and CDR2 SNEGSKA (reference sequence). V was clipped by 5 bases and J by 4 bases, with 15 bases between them. The CDR3 sequence: CSASLGVRYEQYF. CDR3 DNA: TGCAGTGCTTCCTTGGGGGTACGGTACGAGCAGTACTTC.

The V gene is TRBV2, the J gene TRBJ1-6, with a possible D match to TRBD1 (6 bases). Germline CDR1 is SNHLY and CDR2 is FYNNEI. Trimming pared 5 bases from V and 8 bases from J, leaving 16 bases between. The CDR3 runs 15 residues. The CDR3 bases are TGTGCCAGCAGTTTACAGGGCCAGGGGTATTCACCCCTCCACTTT. This sequence encodes CASSLQGQGYSPLHF. The variable domain in full, with the rest retrieved from reference TRBV2 and TRBJ1-6, is EPEVTQTPSHQVTQMGQEVILRCVPISNHLYFYWYRQILGQKVEFLVSFYNNEISEKSEIFDDQFSVERPDGSNFTLKIRSTKLEDSAMYFCASSLQGQGYSPLHFGNGTRLTVT.

This clonotype has more than one count but fewer than ten. The chain links TRBV20-1 to TRBJ2-3; no clear D gene. CDR3 length: 11 residues. Trimming took 7 bases from V and 5 from J, leaving 10 bases between them. CDR1 is DFQATT and CDR2 is SNEGSKA in the germline V gene (reference sequence). The CDR3 coding sequence is TGCAGTGGAACTGAGAAAGATACGCAGTATTTT. Its translation is CSGTEKDTQYF.

This clonotype has only a few counts. The chain employs TRBV7-9 and TRBJ2-1, with 11 bases aligning to TRBD2. This CDR3 spans 14 amino acids. V trimming: 7 bases; J trimming: 6 bases; junction bases outside the gene matches: 5. The germline gives CDR1 SEHNR, CDR2 FQNEAQ (reference sequence). The CDR3 region has the DNA TGTGCCAGCAACCTAGCGGGAGGTCCCAATGAGCAGTTCTTC. Translation: CASNLAGGPNEQFF.

Only a few counts were recorded for this clonotype. The chain carries TRBV7-9 and TRBJ1-1; D is unresolved. CDR1 and CDR2 from the germline V gene are SEHNR and FQNEAQ (reference sequence). The CDR3 length is 13 residues. Trimming stripped 5 bases from V and 1 base from J, with 8 bases between. The CDR3 loop is CASSQKQNTEAFF. The CDR3 DNA is TGTGCCAGCAGCCAGAAGCAGAACACTGAAGCTTTCTTT.

The chain combines TRBV5-1 with TRBJ2-1, with 10 nucleotides matching TRBD1. Losses at the gene ends were 4 bases for V and 2 bases for J; bases not matched to a gene: 12. Germline CDR1 reads SGHRS; CDR2 reads YFSETQ. This CDR3 has 18 amino acids. The CDR3 DNA reads as TGCGCCAGCAGCCTAGGGCTGTGGACAGGGGGACCCTACAATGAGCAGTTCTTC. Its translation: CASSLGLWTGGPYNEQFF.